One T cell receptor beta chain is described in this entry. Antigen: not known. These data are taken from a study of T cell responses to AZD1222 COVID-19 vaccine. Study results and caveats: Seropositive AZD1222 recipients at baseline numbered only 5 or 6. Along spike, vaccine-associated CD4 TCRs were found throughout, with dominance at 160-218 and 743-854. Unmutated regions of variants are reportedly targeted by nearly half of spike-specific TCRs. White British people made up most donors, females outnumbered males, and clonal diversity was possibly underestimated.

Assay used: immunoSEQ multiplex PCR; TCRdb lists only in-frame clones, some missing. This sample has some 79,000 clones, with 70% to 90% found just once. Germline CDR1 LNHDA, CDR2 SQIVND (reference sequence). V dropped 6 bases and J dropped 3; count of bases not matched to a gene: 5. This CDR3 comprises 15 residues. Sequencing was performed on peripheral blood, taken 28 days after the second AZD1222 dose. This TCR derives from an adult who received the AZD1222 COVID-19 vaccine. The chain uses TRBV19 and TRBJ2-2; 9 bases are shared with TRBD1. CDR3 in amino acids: CASSRRDRDTGELFF. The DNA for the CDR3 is TGTGCCAGTAGCCGCCGGGACAGGGACACCGGGGAGCTGTTTTTT.